Below are 14 T cell receptor beta chains sequenced from a single sample in a study of T-cell reconstitution after alpha-beta-depleted transplantation in children (TCRdb year 2016). The protocol used for the library was PCR. The instrument was an Illumina HiSeq 2500. Molecular barcoding was employed in the preparation of TCR libraries, with unique molecular identifiers being used to normalize TCRbeta repertoire quantification. Starting from the raw public reads, TCRdb applied fastp trimming at Q25, assembled clones with MiXCR and retained in-frame beta chains. All rows with the same CDR3 protein become a single entry with the most common DNA and genes. For this sample there are fewer than 200,000 distinct CDR3 sequences; 6.5% to 7.5% appear just once. The ten largest make up about 3% of the sample. The sequences come from PBMCs from the stem cell graft donor, collected from the stem cell graft. The origin of the receptors is a human donor who donated a stem cell graft to a child with Wiskott-Aldrich syndrome.

This chain joins TRBV5-1 and TRBJ1-1, with no clear D. CDR1 SGHRS and CDR2 YFSETQ come from the germline V gene. The V end was cut by 5 bases, the J end by 0 bases, with 5 bases between. The length of the CDR3 is 12 residues. The CDR3 sequence: CASSDLNTEAFF. The CDR3 nucleotides read TGCGCCAGCAGTGACCTGAACACTGAAGCTTTCTTT.

This clonotype has just a few counts. The chain carries TRBV3-1 and TRBJ2-1; no firm D call. Germline V lookup: CDR1 LGHDT, CDR2 YNNKEL (reference sequence). The CDR3 loop spans 14 amino acids. Between the trimmed V and J ends, which lost 4 bases and 7 bases, there was a span of 14 bases. The CDR3 DNA reads TGTGCCAGCAGCCCTTGGCAGAGGCTAAATGAGCAGTTCTTC. Translating gives CASSPWQRLNEQFF.

V is TRBV7-8 and J is TRBJ1-2; 7 bases are shared with TRBD1. The V gene's germline CDR1 is SGHVS and CDR2 FQNEAQ. V shed 5 bases, J shed 13 bases, and the junction held 13 bases outside the gene matches. The CDR3 is 13 amino acids. CDR3 region: CASSVGTDSSCTF. In DNA form, the CDR3 reads TGTGCCAGCAGCGTAGGGACAGATAGTTCGTGCACCTTC.

This clonotype was found many times. The V call is TRBV12-3 or TRBV12-4, the J call TRBJ2-2; D is possibly TRBD2 (6 bases). This CDR3 is built from 17 residues. V dropped 5 bases and J dropped 7 bases, with 23 bases sitting between them. CDR3 sequence reads: CASSPRGRYGLNGELFF. The CDR3, as DNA: TGTGCCAGCAGTCCTCGGGGGAGGTATGGCCTCAACGGGGAGCTGTTTTTT.

This clonotype was recorded many times. This rearrangement joins TRBV30 to TRBJ2-1; a possible D gene is TRBD2 (5 bases). The ends were cut back, 5 bases at V and 0 bases at J, with 11 bases in the middle. The CDR3 spans 14 residues. Germline V gives CDR1 GTSNPN, CDR2 SVGIG (reference sequence). DNA of the CDR3: TGTGCCTGGGATGGGAGTAGCTCCTACAATGAGCAGTTCTTC. Its translation: CAWDGSSSYNEQFF.

This clonotype appeared many times. This chain's CDR3 is CSVDGGSYNEQFF. Here the CDR3 DNA reads TGCAGCGTAGACGGAGGCTCCTACAATGAGCAGTTCTTC. The chain has TRBV29-1 and TRBJ2-1, with a weak D call TRBD2 (5 bases). This CDR3 region has 13 residues. Per the germline V gene, CDR1 is SQVTM and CDR2 is ANQGSEA. V lost 6 bases, J lost 0 bases, and 9 bases lay in between.

DNA of the CDR3: TGCAGCGTTCGCCACGGGACTCCGGATTCTGGAAACACCATATATTTT. Translation: CSVRHGTPDSGNTIYF. This chain uses TRBV29-1 with TRBJ1-3; D possibly corresponds to TRBD1 (5 bases). The CDR3 covers 16 residues. With 5 bases removed from V and 1 base from J, the gap between germline ends came to 18 bases. The germline gives CDR1 SQVTM, CDR2 ANQGSEA.

This clonotype was recorded many times. The genes are TRBV25-1 and TRBJ1-2, with unresolved D. The germline gives CDR1 MGHDK, CDR2 SYGVNS. CDR3 size: 13 residues. Trimming pared 2 bases from V and 7 bases from J, leaving 11 bases between. The CDR3 sequence is CASSEAQESGYTF. Here the CDR3 DNA reads TGTGCCAGCAGTGAAGCCCAAGAGTCTGGCTACACCTTC.

Many counts were recorded for this clonotype. V gene TRBV5-1 combines with J gene TRBJ2-7, with 9 bases matching TRBD1. The V gene end was trimmed by 0 bases and the J gene end by 4 bases; junction bases not matched to a gene: 5. Germline assignment: CDR1 SGHRS and CDR2 YFSETQ. The CDR3 spans 15 residues. CDR3 loop: CASSLGTGDIYEQYF. DNA of the CDR3: TGCGCCAGCAGCTTGGGGACAGGGGATATTTACGAGCAGTACTTC.

At least ten counts were recorded for this clonotype. The chain links TRBV4-2 to TRBJ1-4; no definite D call. Trimming shortened V by 1 base and J by 3 bases, and 6 bases separated the two germline ends. Germline V gene sequence: CDR1 LGHNA, CDR2 YNFKEQ. CDR3 length: 14 amino acids. The CDR3 loop reads CASSQGGANEKLFF. DNA of the CDR3: TGTGCCAGCAGCCAAGGTGGGGCTAATGAAAAACTGTTTTTT.

This clonotype was observed many times. The chain carries TRBV7-9 and TRBJ2-1, with TRBD2 matching over 8 bases. Trimming cost V 1 base and J 3 bases; bases outside gene matches: 8. The CDR3 has 17 residues. CDR1 is SEHNR, CDR2 FQNEAQ, per germline (reference sequence). The CDR3 region is CASSLETSGSLYNEQFF. DNA of the CDR3: TGTGCCAGCAGCTTAGAAACTAGCGGATCTCTCTACAATGAGCAGTTCTTC.

This clonotype was observed many times. This sequence joins TRBV7-9 and TRBJ2-3; D perhaps matches TRBD2 (6 bases). Germline CDR1 reads SEHNR; CDR2 reads FQNEAQ (reference sequence). V was shortened by 5 bases and J by 6 bases, with 12 bases between the two germline ends. This CDR3 spans 13 amino acids. The CDR3 DNA reads as TGTGCCAGCAGCCAGGTTGGGGGGGATACGCAGTATTTT. Translating gives CASSQVGGDTQYF.

The chain uses TRBV12-3 or TRBV12-4 and TRBJ1-2, with a tentative D call TRBD1 (5 bases). This CDR3 comprises 16 residues. Trimming left V 0 bases short and J 5 bases short, with 16 bases between. Here the CDR3 reads CASSLALQDIPYGYTF. CDR3 DNA: TGTGCCAGCAGTTTAGCTCTTCAGGACATTCCTTATGGCTACACCTTC.

This clonotype was seen many times. The CDR3 loop reads CASSGRDYEQYF. CDR3 DNA: TGCGCCAGCAGCGGCAGAGACTACGAGCAGTACTTC. This sequence joins TRBV5-1 and TRBJ2-7; D not resolved. The CDR3 sequence is 12 residues long. V lost 4 bases, J lost 3 bases, and 8 bases lay in between. The germline CDR1 and CDR2 sequences are SGHRS and YFSETQ.